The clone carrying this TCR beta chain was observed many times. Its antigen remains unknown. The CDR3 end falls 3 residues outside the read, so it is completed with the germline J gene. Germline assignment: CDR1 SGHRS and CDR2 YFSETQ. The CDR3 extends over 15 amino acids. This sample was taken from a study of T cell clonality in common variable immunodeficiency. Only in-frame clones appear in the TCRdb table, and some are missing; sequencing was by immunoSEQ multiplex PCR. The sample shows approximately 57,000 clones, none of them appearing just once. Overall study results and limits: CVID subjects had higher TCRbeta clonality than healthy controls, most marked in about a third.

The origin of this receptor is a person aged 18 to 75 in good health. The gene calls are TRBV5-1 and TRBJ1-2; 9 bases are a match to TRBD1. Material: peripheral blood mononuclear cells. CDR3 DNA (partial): TGCGCCAGCAGCTCCACAGGGGGCGGCCCAGTGAGC. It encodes CASSSTGGGPVS. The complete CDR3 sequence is CASSSTGGGPVSYTF. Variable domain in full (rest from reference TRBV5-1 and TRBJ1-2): KAGVTQTPRYLIKTRGQQVTLSCSPISGHRSVSWYQQTPGQGLQFLFEYFSETQRNKGNFPGRFSGRQFSNSRSEMNVSTLELGDSALYLCASSSTGGGPVSYTFGSGTRLTVV.